The TCR beta chain under discussion was sequenced for a study of PD-L1 blockade in urothelial cancer. This clone appeared once. Profiled with immunoSEQ multiplex PCR; TCRdb holds only in-frame clones, not every one. The sample contains 90,000 or so clones, around 90% of which appear only once. Time point meaning: pretreatment peripheral blood. Sequencing was performed on PBMCs, taken around atezolizumab (anti-PD-L1) treatment. This receptor was taken from a man aged 55 to 70 with urothelial cancer.

CDR3 DNA sequence: TGTGCCACCAGCAGGGTGGGAGCCGGGGAGCTGTTTTTT. It encodes CATSRVGAGELFF. The chain recombines TRBV15 with TRBJ2-2, with a possible D match to TRBD2 (5 bases). Trimming pared 3 bases from V and 6 bases from J, leaving 8 bases between. This CDR3 region has 13 residues. In germline, CDR1 is LNHNV, CDR2 YYDKDF (reference sequence). Based on the CDR3 plus reference TRBV15 and TRBJ2-2, the full variable domain is DAMVIQNPRYQVTQFGKPVTLSCSQTLNHNVMYWYQQKSSQAPKLLFHYYDKDFNNEADTPDNFQSRRPNTSFCFLDIRSPGLGDTAMYLCATSRVGAGELFFGEGSRLTVL.